The sequence of this T cell receptor (beta chain) was determined in a study of blood T cell repertoires in COVID-19. Across the whole study: Sites in the United States, Italy and Spain provided acute and convalescent COVID-19 samples.

Authors' analysis steps: Amplifying reference gene primers gave estimates of nucleated cell counts. Data came from immunoSEQ multiplex PCR; TCRdb stores just in-frame clones and leaves some out. The V and J calls and clone size were taken over from that table, and D and trimming were inferred from the DNA. Found here are about 140,000 clones, roughly 81% of them singletons; the top ten hold about 3.4%. Assignments of participants to cohorts depended upon their own reported clinical history. The J segment lost 6 bases and the V segment lost 5 bases, leaving 9 bases of the junction unmatched. The CDR3 is 15 amino acids. CDR1 is LNHDA, CDR2 SQIVND, per germline (reference sequence).

The source of this sequence is a woman aged 45-65 years with acute COVID-19. Sequencing used PBMCs or T cells enriched from blood (not recorded which). The chain is built from TRBV19 and TRBJ1-2; 10 bases match TRBD1. CDR3 residues: CASSLHDRGPDGYTF. The CDR3 DNA is TGTGCCAGTAGTCTCCACGACAGGGGGCCAGATGGCTACACCTTC.